This T cell receptor beta chain originates from a study of blood T cell repertoires in COVID-19. Clones were read by immunoSEQ multiplex PCR, and TCRdb kept only the in-frame ones, dropping some. The repertoire holds approximately 150,000 clones, with 87% as singletons. The sample consisted of peripheral blood. The receptor's source is a woman aged 55 to 70 with active or convalescent COVID-19.

CDR3 bases: TGTGCCAGCAGCTTTCAAATAGCGAATCGAGGGGAGACCCAGTACTTC. It yields the protein CASSFQIANRGETQYF. J is TRBJ2-5 and V is TRBV7-2, with D tentatively TRBD2 (5 bases). Germline loops: CDR1 SGHTA, CDR2 FQGNSA. V lost 3 bases to trimming and J lost 5 bases, with 19 bases between them. The CDR3 consists of 16 residues.